This T cell receptor (beta chain) appears in the sequencing data of a study of shared clonotypes between healthy human individuals (dated by TCRdb to 2020 to 2022). For the study in its entirety: The cohort included a few men and a couple of women between 18 and 49 years of age. To estimate repertoire size and how much clonotypes are shared between individuals, the study performed deep sequencing of blood TCR repertoires from roughly five healthy adults. For each donor, CD4 naive and CD4 memory were each run on three plates, CD8 naive on two plates, and CD8 memory on one plate. Between about 0.8 and 9 billion PBMCs per donor were obtained by leukapheresis. Different laboratories and diverse techniques were used to prepare libraries and sequence TCR repertoires, to increase sequencing depth and limit assay-specific biases.

CD8 naive samples were CD45RO-negative cells positively selected for CCR7, giving a CD45RA+CCR7+ population that excluded TemRA cells. Donors were healthy HIV-negative adults with no recently reported acute infections or vaccinations. Every donor was a Caucasian adult living in Nashville, Tennessee, USA. After blood collection by leukapheresis, PBMCs were isolated using Ficoll-Histopaque density gradient centrifugation and then cryopreserved in the vapor phase of liquid nitrogen. Analytical flow cytometry was used to check the purity and quantity of each magnetically sorted T cell population. From each sorted fraction, genomic DNA was isolated and quantified by UV absorbance on a Nanodrop 2000c. Using the deep immunoSEQ assay, multiplex PCR amplified TCR CDR3 regions from genomic DNA. Extracted genomic DNA from each cell subset was spread evenly across all wells of several immunoSEQ 96-well plates, with each plate serving as a replicate. Each replicate PCR for sorted subsets received 200 ng genomic DNA, equal to about 30,000 T cell genomes. Purified libraries were quantified with a Qubit 3.0 fluorometer, sized on a Bioanalyzer 2100, and re-quantified with the KAPA Library Quantification kit. Every immunoSEQ 96-well plate was sequenced on a dedicated single-read 150-cycle Illumina NextSeq 550 flow cell. In the source study's methods: Because the immunoSEQ output included only junctional sequences and no quality scores, the filtering could not be the same as the filtering used for full-length reads. To assign V/J genes and CDR3, sequences were annotated using PyIR, a Python wrapper for IgBLAST v1.9, with IMGT germline references. Reads were filtered out if the reads had weak V/J assignments (E-value above 1e-6), no CDR3, stop codons, out-of-frame junctions, or ambiguous translated residues. V3J clonotypes were defined by identical inferred V gene, J gene, and CDR3 amino acid sequence. The percentage overlap between two repertoires was calculated by dividing the number of shared unique clonotypes by the size of the smaller repertoire. RTK rarefaction, the Chao1 estimator, and Recon v2.1 estimates of unobserved clonotypes were used to assess repertoire richness. Generation probabilities for all TCRbeta clonotypes obtained by the gDNA method from a few donors were computed using OLGA. The table was pulled from immuneACCESS by TCRdb, which kept in-frame rearrangements only. Such tables lose some clones; where checked, under half of the loss comes from unresolved V genes, and the rest has no known cause. V and J calls and clone size are copied from that table; D and trimming were computed from the DNA. This sample has approximately 810,000 clones in its table, and around 92% of those were observed once. The ten biggest clones cover 24% of the sample.

The germline V gene supplies CDR1 MDHEN and CDR2 SYDVKM. V sheds 3 bases and J sheds 4 bases, leaving 15 bases between their ends. Counted from cysteine to phenylalanine, this CDR3 has 16 amino acids. The DNA shown is the 48-base CDR3, in frame from base 1. Worth noting for this clone: The clone's antigen remains unknown. Base-call qualities are not available, and no considerably larger clone is one nucleotide away.

Broad study findings and their caveats: Naive subsets generally had larger estimated clonotype richness than memory subsets. Pairwise subsampling indicated that sequencing depth was expected to affect the degree of clonotype sharing among donors. Sampling was limited to blood, and TCR repertoires in tissue likely differ from TCR repertoires in blood. Rarefaction of sorted-subset datasets indicated incomplete sequencing despite the large sequencing depth. Sharing across several donors was observed for around 5% of naive CD4, under 4% of naive CD8, 2% to 2.5% of memory CD4, and roughly 0.4% of memory CD8 clonotypes. Compared with non-shared clonotypes, clonotypes shared by all four sorted-subset donors had higher generation probabilities. The small number of donors limited the genetic and exposure-history diversity represented.

This clonotype was sampled from a man younger than 45 in good health. The source material was naive CD8+ T cells sorted from blood. The cell subset or site label corresponds to: CD45RA+CCR7+. The sequence joins TRBV28 to TRBJ2-2; the D gene cannot be resolved reliably. At the DNA level, the sequence is TGTGCCAGCAGTTTCTGGCAGGTGTCGGGCACCGGGGAGCTGTTTTTT. This translates into CASSFWQVSGTGELFF. Beyond the CDR3, the reference TRBV28 and TRBJ2-2 genes provide the residues; the full variable domain reads: DVKVTQSSRYLVKRTGEKVFLECVQDMDHENMFWYRQDPGLGLRLIYFSYDVKMKEKGDIPEGYSVSREKKERFSLILESASTNQTSMYLCASSFWQVSGTGELFFGEGSRLTVL.